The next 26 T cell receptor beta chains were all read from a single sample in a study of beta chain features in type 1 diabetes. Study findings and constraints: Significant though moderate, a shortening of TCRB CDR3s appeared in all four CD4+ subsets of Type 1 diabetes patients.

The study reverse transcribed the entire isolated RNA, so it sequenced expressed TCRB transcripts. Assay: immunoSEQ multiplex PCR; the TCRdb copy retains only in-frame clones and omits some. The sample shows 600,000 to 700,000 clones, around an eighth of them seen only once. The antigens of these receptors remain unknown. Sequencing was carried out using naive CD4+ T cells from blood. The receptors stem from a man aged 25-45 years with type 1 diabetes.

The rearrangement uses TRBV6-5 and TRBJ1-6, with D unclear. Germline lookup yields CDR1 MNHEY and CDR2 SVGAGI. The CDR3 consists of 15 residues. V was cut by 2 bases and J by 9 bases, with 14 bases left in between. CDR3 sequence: CASSYDGLQRSPLHF. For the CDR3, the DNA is TGTGCCAGCAGTTACGACGGCTTGCAGCGTTCACCCCTCCACTTT.

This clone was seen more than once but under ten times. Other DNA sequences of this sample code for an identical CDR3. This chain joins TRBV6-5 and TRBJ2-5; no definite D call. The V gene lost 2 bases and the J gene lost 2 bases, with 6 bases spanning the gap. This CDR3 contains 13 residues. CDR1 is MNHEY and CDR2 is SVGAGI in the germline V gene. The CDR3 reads CASSYRGQETQYF. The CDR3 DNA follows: TGTGCCAGCAGTTACCGCGGTCAAGAGACCCAGTACTTC.

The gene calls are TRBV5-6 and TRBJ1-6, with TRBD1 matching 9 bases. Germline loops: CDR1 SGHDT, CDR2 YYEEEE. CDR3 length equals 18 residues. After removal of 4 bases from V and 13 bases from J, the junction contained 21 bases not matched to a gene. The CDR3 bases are TGTGCCAGCAGCACGTTGGGGACAGGGTATAGCGTAGGTTACCCCCTCCACTTT. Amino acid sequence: CASSTLGTGYSVGYPLHF. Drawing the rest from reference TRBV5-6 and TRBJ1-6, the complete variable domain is DAGVTQSPTHLIKTRGQQVTLRCSPKSGHDTVSWYQQALGQGPQFIFQYYEEEERQRGNFPDRFSGHQFPNYSSELNVNALLLGDSALYLCASSTLGTGYSVGYPLHFGNGTRLTVT.

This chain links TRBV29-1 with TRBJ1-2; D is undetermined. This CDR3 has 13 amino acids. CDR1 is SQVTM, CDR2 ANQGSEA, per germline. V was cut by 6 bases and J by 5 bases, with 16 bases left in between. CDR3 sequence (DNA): TGCAGCGTACATCCGGGCCAGCCGTATGGCTACACCTTC. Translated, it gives CSVHPGQPYGYTF.

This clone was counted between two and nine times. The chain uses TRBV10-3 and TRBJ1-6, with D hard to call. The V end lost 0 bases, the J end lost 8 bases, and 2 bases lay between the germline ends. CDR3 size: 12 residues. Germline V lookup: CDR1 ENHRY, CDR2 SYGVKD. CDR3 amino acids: CAISESHSPLHF. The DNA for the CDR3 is TGTGCCATCAGTGAGTCGCATTCACCCCTCCACTTT.

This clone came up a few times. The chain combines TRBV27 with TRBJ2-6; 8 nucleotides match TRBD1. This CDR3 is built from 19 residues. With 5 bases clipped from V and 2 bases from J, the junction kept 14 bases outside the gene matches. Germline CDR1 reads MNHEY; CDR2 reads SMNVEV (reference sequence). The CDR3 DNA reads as TGTGCCAGCAGTCTCTTTGATGGACAGGGTATTGCTGGGGCCAACGTCCTGACTTTC. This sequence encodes CASSLFDGQGIAGANVLTF.

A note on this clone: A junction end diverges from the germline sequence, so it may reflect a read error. CDR3: CASIFFHRGQGSGANVLTF. In nucleotides, the CDR3 is TGTGCTAGCATCTTTTTTCACAGGGGCCAAGGCTCTGGGGCCAACGTCCTGACTTTC. The V gene is TRBV7-7, the J gene TRBJ2-6; 7 bases fit TRBD1. Germline CDR1 and CDR2: SSHAT and FNYEAQ (reference sequence). The CDR3 spans 19 residues.

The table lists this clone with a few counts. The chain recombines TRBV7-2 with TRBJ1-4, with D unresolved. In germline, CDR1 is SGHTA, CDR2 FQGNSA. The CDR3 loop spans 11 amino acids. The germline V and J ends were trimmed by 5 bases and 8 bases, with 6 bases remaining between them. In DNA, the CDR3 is TGTGCCAGCAGCGGGTGGGAAAAACTGTTTTTT. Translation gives CASSGWEKLFF.

The CDR3, as DNA: TGTGCCAGCAGTGATCATTCCAGGGGATGGACCGGGGAGCTGTTTTTT. This encodes CASSDHSRGWTGELFF. V and J are TRBV25-1 and TRBJ2-2; TRBD1 is a possible D gene (6 bases). The CDR3 totals 16 residues. V was trimmed by 3 bases and J by 5 bases, leaving 16 bases between them. The germline gives CDR1 MGHDK, CDR2 SYGVNS.

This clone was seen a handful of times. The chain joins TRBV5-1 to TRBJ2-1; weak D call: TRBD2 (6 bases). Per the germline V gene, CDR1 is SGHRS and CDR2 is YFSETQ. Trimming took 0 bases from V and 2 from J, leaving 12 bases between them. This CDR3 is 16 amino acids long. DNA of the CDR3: TGCGCCAGCAGCTTGGCCATTAGCGGTACCTACAATGAGCAGTTCTTC. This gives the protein CASSLAISGTYNEQFF.

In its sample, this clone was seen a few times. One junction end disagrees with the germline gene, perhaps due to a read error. In nucleotides, the CDR3 is TGCAGCGTCGAAGGGCAGGCCTACGAGCAGTACTTC. This encodes CSVEGQAYEQYF. This chain links TRBV29-1 with TRBJ2-7; D call uncertain. Germline loops: CDR1 SQVTM, CDR2 ANQGSEA. The CDR3 is made up of 12 amino acids.

In DNA form, the CDR3 reads TGTGCCAGCAGCCTCAGGGACGGAAATTCACCCCTCCACTTT. Its protein product is CASSLRDGNSPLHF. This sequence joins TRBV7-3 and TRBJ1-6; D is possibly TRBD1 (5 bases). The CDR3 is 14 amino acids. Germline values: CDR1 SGHTA, CDR2 FQGTGA. Trimming left V 5 bases short and J 7 bases short, with 12 bases between.

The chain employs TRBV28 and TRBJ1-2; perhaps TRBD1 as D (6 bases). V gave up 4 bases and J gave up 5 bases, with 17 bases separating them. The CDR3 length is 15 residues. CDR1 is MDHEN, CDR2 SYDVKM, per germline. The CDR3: CASSSPGGTSYGYTF. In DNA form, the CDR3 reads TGTGCCAGCAGTTCACCTGGGGGGACAAGTTATGGCTACACCTTC.

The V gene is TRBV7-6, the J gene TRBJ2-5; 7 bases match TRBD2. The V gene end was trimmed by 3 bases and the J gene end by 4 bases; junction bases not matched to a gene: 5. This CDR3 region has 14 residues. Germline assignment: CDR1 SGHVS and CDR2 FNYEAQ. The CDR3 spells CASSFQAGRETQYF. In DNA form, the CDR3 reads TGTGCCAGCAGCTTTCAAGCGGGGAGAGAGACCCAGTACTTC.

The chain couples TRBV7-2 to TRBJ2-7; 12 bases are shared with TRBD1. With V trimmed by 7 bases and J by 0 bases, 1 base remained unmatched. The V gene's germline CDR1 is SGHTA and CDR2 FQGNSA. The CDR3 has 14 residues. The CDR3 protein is CASTGQGASYEQYF. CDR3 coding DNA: TGTGCCAGCACGGGACAGGGGGCCTCCTACGAGCAGTACTTC.

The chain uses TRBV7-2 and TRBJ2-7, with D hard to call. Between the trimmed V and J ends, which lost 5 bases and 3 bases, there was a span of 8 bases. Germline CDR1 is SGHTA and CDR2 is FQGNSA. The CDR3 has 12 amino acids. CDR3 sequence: CASSRALYEQYF. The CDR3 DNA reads TGTGCCAGCAGCAGGGCCCTCTACGAGCAGTACTTC.

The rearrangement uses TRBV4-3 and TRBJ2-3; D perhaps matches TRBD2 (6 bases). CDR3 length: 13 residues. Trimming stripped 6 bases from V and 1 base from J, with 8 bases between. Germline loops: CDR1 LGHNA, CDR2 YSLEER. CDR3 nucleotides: TGCGCCAGCAGGCCGGGGGGCACAGATACGCAGTATTTT. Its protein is CASRPGGTDTQYF.

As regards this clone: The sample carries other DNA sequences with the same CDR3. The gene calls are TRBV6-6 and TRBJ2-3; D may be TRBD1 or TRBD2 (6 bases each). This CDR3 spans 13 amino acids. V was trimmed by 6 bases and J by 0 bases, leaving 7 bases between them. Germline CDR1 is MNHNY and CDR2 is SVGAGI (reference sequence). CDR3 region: CASSGGSTDTQYF. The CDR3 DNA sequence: TGTGCCAGCAGCGGGGGCAGCACAGATACGCAGTATTTT.

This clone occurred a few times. The CDR3 protein is CSAQDRAGGFGYTF. CDR3 nucleotide sequence: TGCAGCGCCCAAGACCGGGCAGGGGGCTTTGGCTACACCTTC. J is TRBJ1-2 and V is TRBV29-1; 8 bases are a match to TRBD1. Germline CDR1 is SQVTM and CDR2 is ANQGSEA. V was pared by 7 bases and J by 7 bases, with 14 bases of the junction left unmatched. CDR3 length: 14 amino acids.

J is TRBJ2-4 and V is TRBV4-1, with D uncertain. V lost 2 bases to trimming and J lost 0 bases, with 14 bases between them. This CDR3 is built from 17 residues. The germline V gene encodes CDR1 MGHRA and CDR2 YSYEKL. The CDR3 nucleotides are TGCGCCAGCAGCCAACCTACCCGACACGGAGCCAAAAACATTCAGTACTTC. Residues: CASSQPTRHGAKNIQYF.

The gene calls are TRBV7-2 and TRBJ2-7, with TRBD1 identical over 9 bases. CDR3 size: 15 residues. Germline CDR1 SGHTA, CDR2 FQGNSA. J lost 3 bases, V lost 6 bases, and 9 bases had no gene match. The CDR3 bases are TGTGCCAGCAGGTTCCCCGGGACAGGGCGCTACGAGCAGTACTTC. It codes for CASRFPGTGRYEQYF.

The CDR3 DNA sequence: TGTGCCAGCAGCCCTAATCGTCAGATCAACACCGGGGAGCTGTTTTTT. It translates to CASSPNRQINTGELFF. The V and J genes are TRBV21-1 and TRBJ2-2. TRBV21-1 is designated a pseudogene. This CDR3 comprises 16 residues.

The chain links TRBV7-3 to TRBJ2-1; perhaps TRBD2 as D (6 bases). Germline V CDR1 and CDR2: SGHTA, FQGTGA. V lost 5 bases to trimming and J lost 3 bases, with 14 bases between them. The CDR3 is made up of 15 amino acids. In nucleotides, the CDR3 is TGTGCCAGCAGCCCCCGGAGGGCAGGCTACAATGAGCAGTTCTTC. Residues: CASSPRRAGYNEQFF.

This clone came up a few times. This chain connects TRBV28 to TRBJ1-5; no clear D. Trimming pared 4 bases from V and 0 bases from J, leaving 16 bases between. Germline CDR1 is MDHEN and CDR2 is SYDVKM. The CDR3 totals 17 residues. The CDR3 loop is CASSSIPLGYSNQPQHF. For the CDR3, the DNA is TGTGCCAGCAGTTCTATACCTTTAGGCTATAGCAATCAGCCCCAGCATTTT.

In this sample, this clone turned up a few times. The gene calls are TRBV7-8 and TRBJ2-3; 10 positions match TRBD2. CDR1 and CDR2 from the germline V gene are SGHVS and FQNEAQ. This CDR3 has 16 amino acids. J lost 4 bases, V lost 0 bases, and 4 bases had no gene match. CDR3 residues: CASSLASGGFSDTQYF. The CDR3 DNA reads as TGTGCCAGCAGCTTAGCTAGCGGGGGGTTTTCAGATACGCAGTATTTT.

The CDR3 here is CASSVEERAGETQYF. DNA for the CDR3: TGTGCCAGCAGCGTAGAAGAACGGGCTGGGGAGACCCAGTACTTC. The chain uses TRBV9 and TRBJ2-5; no clear D gene. Deletions cut 0 bases from V and 5 bases from J, with 14 bases between. The CDR3 length is 15 residues. Germline V gene data show CDR1 as SGDLS and CDR2 as YYNGEE.